These 27 T cell receptor beta chains originate from one sample sequenced in a study of T cells in Graves' hyperthyroidism and ophthalmopathy. RNA transcripts gave rise to amplified TCR beta CDR3 regions. RT-PCR in the first round (using the HTBI primer set) targeted the TCR CDR3. TCRdb itself ran the multiplex PCR reads through MiXCR, one entry per CDR3 protein. Of about 270,000 distinct CDR3 sequences listed, roughly 22% are singletons. Sample: blood. These TCRs come from a man aged 30-40 years with Graves' ophthalmopathy.

The V call is TRBV7-9, the J call TRBJ1-1; perhaps TRBD1 as D (6 bases). V was cut by 6 bases and J by 3 bases, with 14 bases left in between. Germline values: CDR1 SEHNR, CDR2 FQNEAQ (reference sequence). The CDR3 sequence is 14 residues long. The CDR3 here is CASRAGTPYTEAFF. The CDR3 bases are TGTGCCAGCAGGGCCGGGACACCCTACACTGAAGCTTTCTTT.

This clonotype appeared many times. The chain joins TRBV11-3 to TRBJ2-2; 10 bases map to TRBD2. Germline values: CDR1 SGHNT, CDR2 YENEEA. The CDR3 loop spans 17 amino acids. J lost 2 bases, V lost 4 bases, and 7 bases had no gene match. CDR3 nucleotide sequence: TGTGCCAGCAGCTCGCCCAGGACTAGCGGCAACACCGGGGAGCTGTTTTTT. Protein sequence: CASSSPRTSGNTGELFF. The full variable domain, in which reference TRBV11-3 and TRBJ2-2 provide the parts outside the CDR3, is EAGVVQSPRYKIIEKKQPVAFWCNPISGHNTLYWYLQNLGQGPELLIRYENEEAVDDSQLPKDRFSAERLKGVDSTLKIQPAELGDSAVYLCASSSPRTSGNTGELFFGEGSRLTVL.

The chain joins TRBV6-1 to TRBJ2-7, with D perhaps TRBD1 (6 bases). V was shortened by 9 bases and J by 2 bases, with 14 bases between the two germline ends. This CDR3 is built from 13 residues. Looked up from germline, CDR1 is MNHNS and CDR2 is SASEGT. CDR3 protein: CASRLGTTYEQYF. CDR3 sequence (DNA): TGTGCCAGTAGACTTGGGACAACCTACGAGCAGTACTTC.

The CDR3 here is CASSARRTAEAFF. CDR3 bases: TGTGCCAGCAGTGCCAGACGGACGGCTGAAGCTTTCTTT. The J gene is TRBJ1-1, the V gene TRBV25-1; no definite D call. The length of the CDR3 is 13 residues. Per germline, CDR1 MGHDK and CDR2 SYGVNS. Trimming removed 4 bases from V and 6 bases from J, with 12 bases in between.

This chain links TRBV28 with TRBJ1-1, with 9 bases lining up with TRBD1. Germline CDR1 reads MDHEN; CDR2 reads SYDVKM. The V segment lost 7 bases and the J segment 0 bases; nucleotides outside the gene matches: 6. The CDR3 has 15 amino acids. Here the CDR3 DNA reads TGTGCCAGCAACAAACAGGGGGCACTGAACACTGAAGCTTTCTTT. It encodes CASNKQGALNTEAFF.

The genes are TRBV20-1 and TRBJ2-5, with TRBD2 identical over 9 bases. The V and J ends lost 6 bases and 5 bases, in that order; junction bases with no gene match: 7. Germline CDR1 and CDR2: DFQATT and SNEGSKA (reference sequence). The CDR3 covers 13 residues. The CDR3 coding sequence is TGCAGTGCCCAGAGCGGGGGGTGGGAGACCCAGTACTTC. Its translation is CSAQSGGWETQYF.

A few counts support this clonotype. The chain joins TRBV6-2 or TRBV6-3 to TRBJ2-3; maybe TRBD1 (6 bases). Between the trimmed V and J ends, which lost 7 bases and 2 bases, there was a span of 19 bases. This CDR3 region has 16 residues. Germline V gene data show CDR1 as MNHEY and CDR2 as SVGEGT. The CDR3 region is CASTMTGTINTDTQYF. The DNA for the CDR3 is TGTGCCAGCACTATGACGGGGACAATCAACACAGATACGCAGTATTTT.

The genes are TRBV28 and TRBJ1-1, with 10 nucleotides matching TRBD1. Germline loops: CDR1 MDHEN, CDR2 SYDVKM. The CDR3 sequence is 17 residues long. V lost 4 bases, J lost 0 bases, and 8 bases stayed unmatched. CDR3 loop: CASSYPTGGLMNTEAFF. The DNA for the CDR3 is TGTGCCAGCAGTTATCCGACAGGGGGCTTAATGAACACTGAAGCTTTCTTT.

This clonotype has a handful of counts. V and J are TRBV29-1 and TRBJ1-3; D ambiguous. Germline CDR1 reads SQVTM; CDR2 reads ANQGSEA. CDR3 length: 15 residues. Trimming shortened V by 0 bases and J by 0 bases, and 9 bases separated the two germline ends. CDR3 residues: CSVEEWAGSGNTIYF. In nucleotides, the CDR3 is TGCAGCGTTGAAGAGTGGGCAGGCTCTGGAAACACCATATATTTT.

V usage is TRBV7-6 and J usage is TRBJ2-1; the match to TRBD2 covers 13 bases. With V trimmed by 4 bases and J by 8 bases, 5 bases remained unmatched. This CDR3 has 15 amino acids. Germline V lookup: CDR1 SGHVS, CDR2 FNYEAQ. The CDR3 DNA is TGTGCCAGCAGCTCACTAGCGGGAGGGGTCGATGAGCAGTTCTTC. Amino acid sequence: CASSSLAGGVDEQFF.

To note about this clonotype: This may arise from a read error, as a much more abundant clone is one base away. The chain has TRBV12-3 or TRBV12-4 and TRBJ2-7; 12 nucleotides match TRBD2. The CDR3 totals 13 residues. The CDR3 nucleotides are TGTGCCAGCAGGCGACTAGCGGGAGACGAGCAGCACTTC. Translation gives CASRRLAGDEQHF.

Comment on this clonotype: This sequence may be a read error, since a much larger clone differs from it by one base. This sequence joins TRBV7-3 and TRBJ2-1; 7 nucleotides match TRBD2. Trimming removed 1 base from V and 6 bases from J; junction bases left unmatched: 6. Germline CDR1 SGHTA, CDR2 FQGTGA. The CDR3 is 15 amino acids. CDR3 protein: CASSLNPGGCNEQFF. In nucleotides, the CDR3 is TGTGCCAGCAGCTTAAATCCGGGAGGATGCAATGAGCAGTTCTTC.

A single count supports this clonotype. This clone may be a read error of a much larger clone one base away. The CDR3 carries no conserved terminal phenylalanine or tryptophan, so it likely arises from a read error. The V call is TRBV6-2 or TRBV6-3, the J call TRBJ2-7, with 7 bases aligning to TRBD1. The CDR3 runs to 15 residues. With V trimmed by 0 bases and J by 3 bases, 5 bases remained unmatched. Germline CDR1 is MNHEY and CDR2 is SVGEGT. The CDR3 DNA follows: TGTGCCAGCAGTTACTCGGGCGGACAGGTCTACGAGCAGTACCTC. This gives the protein CASSYSGGQVYEQYL.

This clonotype was detected many times. J is TRBJ1-2 and V is TRBV11-2, with D hard to call. V was cut by 0 bases and J by 4 bases, with 3 bases left in between. The CDR3 has 12 amino acids. Germline loops: CDR1 SGHAT, CDR2 FQNNGV. CDR3 amino acids: CASSLERYGYTF. CDR3 in DNA: TGTGCCAGCAGCTTAGAACGCTATGGCTACACCTTC.

This clonotype has just one count. The V and J genes are TRBV28 and TRBJ2-3, with D possibly being TRBD1 or TRBD2 (5 bases each). The CDR3 spans 14 residues. V lost 4 bases to trimming and J lost 1 base, with 9 bases between them. CDR1 MDHEN and CDR2 SYDVKM come from the germline V gene. CDR3 sequence (DNA): TGTGCCAGCAGTTGGGTGGGGGGCACAGATACGCAGTATTTT. It encodes CASSWVGGTDTQYF. The full variable domain, with the rest looked up from reference TRBV28 and TRBJ2-3, is DVKVTQSSRYLVKRTGEKVFLECVQDMDHENMFWYRQDPGLGLRLIYFSYDVKMKEKGDIPEGYSVSREKKERFSLILESASTNQTSMYLCASSWVGGTDTQYFGPGTRLTVL.

This chain joins TRBV11-2 and TRBJ2-5; TRBD2 might be the D (6 bases). Germline V gives CDR1 SGHAT, CDR2 FQNNGV. The CDR3 spans 14 residues. V was cut by 4 bases and J by 1 base, with 10 bases left in between. CDR3 DNA sequence: TGTGCCAGCAGCTCGACTAGAGCCCAAGAGACCCAGTACTTC. This gives the protein CASSSTRAQETQYF.

This clonotype appeared many times. The V call is TRBV3-1, the J call TRBJ2-7; 11 bases are a match to TRBD2. The CDR3 length is 17 residues. Germline CDR1 LGHDT, CDR2 YNNKEL (reference sequence). V shed 4 bases, J shed 4 bases, and the junction held 12 bases outside the gene matches. The CDR3 region is CASSPGTSGAYVYEQYF. As DNA, the CDR3 is TGTGCCAGCAGCCCCGGGACTAGCGGAGCTTACGTTTACGAGCAGTACTTC.

This clonotype was counted a few times. V is TRBV2 and J is TRBJ2-2; D is perhaps TRBD2 (5 bases). Germline CDR1 SNHLY, CDR2 FYNNEI. Deletions cut 7 bases from V and 6 bases from J, with 21 bases between. The CDR3 extends over 16 amino acids. This CDR3 is CASTLLRDYVAGELFF. The CDR3 nucleotides read TGTGCCAGCACTCTTCTACGAGACTACGTCGCCGGGGAGCTGTTTTTT.

This rearrangement joins TRBV6-2 or TRBV6-3 to TRBJ2-5; tentatively, D is TRBD2 (5 bases). The germline gives CDR1 MNHEY, CDR2 SVGEGT. V was clipped by 7 bases and J by 0 bases, with 6 bases between them. The CDR3 consists of 12 residues. The CDR3 region is CASTGYQETQYF. The CDR3 DNA reads TGTGCCAGCACGGGGTACCAAGAGACCCAGTACTTC.

This clonotype was recorded a few times. The CDR3 DNA follows: TGTGCCAGCACCCCCGGACAGGGCGGGAATAGCAATCAGCCCCAGCATTTT. This translates into CASTPGQGGNSNQPQHF. The V and J genes are TRBV28 and TRBJ1-5; 8 nucleotides line up with TRBD1. The germline V gene has CDR1 MDHEN and CDR2 SYDVKM. The CDR3 is made up of 17 amino acids. The trim removed 7 bases at V and 0 bases at J, leaving 11 bases unmatched.

This rearrangement joins TRBV7-9 to TRBJ1-2, with 10 bases that match TRBD1. Trimming cost V 8 bases and J 8 bases; bases outside gene matches: 5. Looked up from germline, CDR1 is SEHNR and CDR2 is FQNEAQ (reference sequence). The CDR3 length is 12 residues. The CDR3 DNA reads TGTGCCAGCTCCCGGGACAGGGGAGGCTACACCTTC. Amino acids: CASSRDRGGYTF.

This clonotype was counted ten times or more. The chain couples TRBV4-1 to TRBJ2-3, with D perhaps matching TRBD2 (6 bases). The V and J ends lost 4 bases and 5 bases respectively, with 22 bases between them. The CDR3 has 17 amino acids. The germline CDR1 and CDR2 sequences are MGHRA and YSYEKL. The CDR3 nucleotides are TGCGCCAGCAGCCGGGGAAAGGGAGGAGCCGGGGGAGATACGCAGTATTTT. Its translation is CASSRGKGGAGGDTQYF.

The V gene is TRBV5-6, the J gene TRBJ2-1; D not resolved. Trimming removed 0 bases from V and 6 bases from J, with 7 bases in between. The CDR3 covers 13 residues. Germline V gene lookup returns CDR1 SGHDT and CDR2 YYEEEE. CDR3 amino acids: CASSLGSSNEQFF. The DNA for the CDR3 is TGTGCCAGCAGCTTGGGTAGCAGCAATGAGCAGTTCTTC. Based on the CDR3 plus reference TRBV5-6 and TRBJ2-1, the full variable domain is DAGVTQSPTHLIKTRGQQVTLRCSPKSGHDTVSWYQQALGQGPQFIFQYYEEEERQRGNFPDRFSGHQFPNYSSELNVNALLLGDSALYLCASSLGSSNEQFFGPGTRLTVL.

This clonotype was counted between two and nine times. The chain recombines TRBV28 with TRBJ1-2; 7 bases agree with TRBD1. CDR3 size: 11 residues. Germline V gives CDR1 MDHEN, CDR2 SYDVKM. V lost 6 bases and J lost 6; bases outside the gene matches: 1. This CDR3 is CASSGQDGYTF. The CDR3, as DNA: TGTGCCAGCAGCGGACAGGATGGCTACACCTTC.

The rearrangement uses TRBV28 and TRBJ2-1, with 9 bases that match TRBD1. The length of the CDR3 is 16 residues. The germline CDR1 and CDR2 sequences are MDHEN and SYDVKM. V gave up 3 bases and J gave up 3 bases; unmatched junction bases: 6. CDR3 DNA: TGTGCCAGCAGTTTGGGGGGGACAGGGATCTACAATGAGCAGTTCTTC. It encodes CASSLGGTGIYNEQFF. Full variable domain (missing parts from reference TRBV28 and TRBJ2-1): DVKVTQSSRYLVKRTGEKVFLECVQDMDHENMFWYRQDPGLGLRLIYFSYDVKMKEKGDIPEGYSVSREKKERFSLILESASTNQTSMYLCASSLGGTGIYNEQFFGPGTRLTVL.

This clonotype came up a few times. This chain joins TRBV15 and TRBJ2-7, with 7 nucleotides matching TRBD2. The CDR3 has 16 residues. The germline V gene has CDR1 LNHNV and CDR2 YYDKDF (reference sequence). Losses at the gene ends were 1 base for V and 2 bases for J; bases not matched to a gene: 8. The CDR3 here is CATSRVTGTIPYEQYF. The CDR3 DNA reads as TGTGCCACCAGCAGAGTCACCGGGACTATCCCCTACGAGCAGTACTTC.

This clonotype was detected ten times or more. V is TRBV3-1 and J is TRBJ1-2; 10 bases agree with TRBD1. V was pared by 4 bases and J by 4 bases, with 9 bases of the junction left unmatched. This CDR3 spans 16 amino acids. The germline V gene encodes CDR1 LGHDT and CDR2 YNNKEL (reference sequence). CDR3 DNA: TGTGCCAGCAGCCTCACGACAGGGGGCAGTCGCTATGGCTACACCTTC. Its protein product is CASSLTTGGSRYGYTF.